These 6 T cell receptor beta chains came from one sample sequenced in a study of T-cell memory formation after mild COVID-19. TCRdb itself ran the 5' RACE reads through MiXCR, one entry per CDR3 protein. Counted here are 100,000 to 150,000 distinct CDR3 sequences, around a sixth occurring once; the ten biggest clones make up 14%. Input material: PBMCs or a T cell subset sorted from them (not recorded which). These receptor sequences come from an adult woman who had mild COVID-19 (a few samples of this study predate the infection). Cell type and time point are not known.

The sample holds a few counts of this clonotype. This chain connects TRBV11-1 to TRBJ2-3; 13 nucleotides align to TRBD2. The CDR3 runs to 15 residues. The V gene's germline CDR1 is SGHAT and CDR2 FQDESV (reference sequence). V gave up 8 bases and J gave up 6 bases; unmatched junction bases: 8. CDR3 sequence reads: CASVLGLAGADTQYF. The DNA of the CDR3 is TGTGCCAGCGTACTCGGACTAGCGGGAGCGGATACGCAGTATTTT.

V and J are TRBV5-4 and TRBJ2-2, with a possible D match to TRBD2 (5 bases). Trimming pared 4 bases from V and 4 bases from J, leaving 23 bases between. The CDR3 totals 18 residues. CDR1 is SGHNT and CDR2 is YYREEE in the germline V gene (reference sequence). DNA for the CDR3: TGTGCCAGCAGCGCTAGAGTAGCGCCCCGCGTCGGCACCGGGGAGCTGTTTTTT. It codes for CASSARVAPRVGTGELFF.

The CDR3 protein is CASSRSSGTDTQYF. DNA for the CDR3: TGTGCCAGTTCCCGGTCTAGCGGCACAGATACGCAGTATTTT. The rearrangement joins TRBV7-2 to TRBJ2-3, with D possibly being TRBD2 (6 bases). Trimming shortened V by 9 bases and J by 1 base, and 14 bases separated the two germline ends. The CDR3 contains 14 residues. Looked up from germline, CDR1 is SGHTA and CDR2 is FQGNSA.

This clonotype was recorded a few times. This sequence joins TRBV7-2 and TRBJ2-7; no definite D call. The CDR3 sequence is 14 residues long. Germline CDR1 and CDR2: SGHTA and FQGNSA. The V end was cut by 5 bases, the J end by 2 bases, with 13 bases between. The CDR3 reads CASSPRPPTYEQYF. Written as DNA, the CDR3 is TGTGCCAGCAGCCCCCGACCGCCTACCTACGAGCAGTACTTC. Complete variable domain (other parts from reference TRBV7-2 and TRBJ2-7): GAGVSQSPSNKVTEKGKDVELRCDPISGHTALYWYRQSLGQGLEFLIYFQGNSAPDKSGLPSDRFSAERTGGSVSTLTIQRTQQEDSAVYLCASSPRPPTYEQYFGPGTRLTVT.

This clonotype showed up just a few times. Germline is not matched at one junction end, which may reflect a read error. The chain has TRBV5-1 and TRBJ2-1, with D unresolved. CDR3 length equals 14 residues. Looked up from germline, CDR1 is SGHRS and CDR2 is YFSETQ. This chain's CDR3 is CASNLDSSYNEQFF. CDR3 nucleotides: TGCGCCAGCAACTTGGATAGCTCCTACAATGAGCAGTTCTTC.

This chain joins TRBV20-1 and TRBJ1-1; no clear D gene. The CDR3 sequence is 12 residues long. Trimming took 0 bases from V and 3 from J, leaving 5 bases between them. Germline-derived CDR1 and CDR2 are DFQATT and SNEGSKA (reference sequence). The CDR3 protein is CSARDLDTEAFF. The CDR3, as DNA: TGCAGTGCTAGAGATTTGGACACTGAAGCTTTCTTT.